The 15 T cell receptor beta chains reported below all come from one sample, sequenced in a study of blood T cell repertoires in COVID-19. Libraries were prepared by immunoSEQ multiplex PCR; TCRdb keeps only in-frame clonotypes and omits some of them. The table has 250,000 to 350,000 clones, 65% to 85% seen once. The sequencing input was peripheral blood. These TCRs come from a human donor with COVID-19, enrolled during active disease. The donor label of this sample is uncertain.

This chain links TRBV5-4 with TRBJ2-7, with D tentatively TRBD1 (5 bases). This CDR3 has 13 amino acids. Trimming removed 0 bases from V and 6 bases from J, with 10 bases in between. Germline loops: CDR1 SGHNT, CDR2 YYREEE (reference sequence). CDR3 in amino acids: CASSLEGYREQYF. The CDR3 nucleotides are TGTGCCAGCAGCTTGGAGGGGTATCGCGAGCAGTACTTC. Filled out from reference TRBV5-4 and TRBJ2-7, the complete variable domain reads ETGVTQSPTHLIKTRGQQVTLRCSSQSGHNTVSWYQQALGQGPQFIFQYYREEENGRGNFPPRFSGLQFPNYSSELNVNALELDDSALYLCASSLEGYREQYFGPGTRLTVT.

The gene calls are TRBV28 and TRBJ2-7, with a possible D match to TRBD1 (6 bases). The germline gives CDR1 MDHEN, CDR2 SYDVKM. Trimming took off 4 bases at V and 0 bases at J, with 13 bases between the two ends. The CDR3 is made up of 15 amino acids. CDR3 bases: TGTGCCAGCAGTTCGAGGGGGAGAGGCTCCTACGAGCAGTACTTC. Translating it yields CASSSRGRGSYEQYF.

The rearrangement joins TRBV6-2 or TRBV6-3 to TRBJ2-5; no reliable D call. The V gene lost 5 bases and the J gene lost 2 bases, with 12 bases spanning the gap. The CDR3 covers 14 residues. Looked up from germline, CDR1 is MNHEY and CDR2 is SVGEGT. The CDR3 DNA sequence: TGTGCCAGCAGTGCGGAGTTCGGGCAAGAGACCCAGTACTTC. Protein sequence: CASSAEFGQETQYF.

The J gene is TRBJ2-7, the V gene TRBV18, with 8 bases that match TRBD1. The CDR3 is 15 residues long. The germline V gene encodes CDR1 KGHSH and CDR2 LQKENI. Trimming removed 3 bases from V and 3 bases from J; junction bases left unmatched: 7. The CDR3: CASSPGTGQGYEQYF. CDR3 nucleotides: TGTGCCAGCTCACCCGGGACAGGACAGGGCTACGAGCAGTACTTC. The full variable domain, completed using reference TRBV18 and TRBJ2-7, is NAGVMQNPRHLVRRRGQEARLRCSPMKGHSHVYWYRQLPEEGLKFMVYLQKENIIDESGMPKERFSAEFPKEGPSILRIQQVVRGDSAAYFCASSPGTGQGYEQYFGPGTRLTVT.

This clone was seen just once. V gene TRBV27 combines with J gene TRBJ2-1; D may match TRBD1 or TRBD2 (9 bases each). CDR3 length: 19 amino acids. The V end lost 1 base, the J end lost 9 bases, and 28 bases lay between the germline ends. Germline lookup yields CDR1 MNHEY and CDR2 SMNVEV (reference sequence). This CDR3 is CASSLLGQGRREGGSEQFF. The CDR3 DNA is TGTGCCAGCAGTTTATTGGGACAGGGCCGGCGGGAGGGTGGCAGTGAGCAGTTCTTC.

This chain links TRBV12-5 with TRBJ2-2, with 8 bases fitting TRBD2. J gave up 6 bases and V 3 bases, and 3 bases lay outside the gene matches. Germline CDR1 is LGHNT and CDR2 is FRNRAP. The CDR3 totals 14 residues. CDR3 residues: CASGFGAGAGELFF. CDR3 coding DNA: TGTGCTAGTGGTTTTGGAGCGGGAGCCGGGGAGCTGTTTTTT.

The V and J genes are TRBV25-1 and TRBJ1-1; possible D gene TRBD1, 6 bases. Germline CDR1 reads MGHDK; CDR2 reads SYGVNS. CDR3 length equals 13 residues. V was trimmed by 3 bases and J by 7 bases, leaving 12 bases between them. CDR3 in DNA: TGTGCCAGCAGTGACAGGGGTCTCGATGAAGCTTTCTTT. It yields the protein CASSDRGLDEAFF.

This chain connects TRBV11-2 to TRBJ2-5; 7 bases agree with TRBD2. With 5 bases clipped from V and 2 bases from J, the junction kept 11 bases outside the gene matches. Germline V CDR1 and CDR2: SGHAT, FQNNGV. The CDR3 spans 16 residues. The CDR3 is CASSRRGAGVQETQYF. In DNA, the CDR3 is TGTGCCAGCAGCCGCCGTGGGGCGGGAGTACAAGAGACCCAGTACTTC. The full variable domain, its missing parts supplied by reference TRBV11-2 and TRBJ2-5, is EAGVAQSPRYKIIEKRQSVAFWCNPISGHATLYWYQQILGQGPKLLIQFQNNGVVDDSQLPKDRFSAERLKGVDSTLKIQPAKLEDSAVYLCASSRRGAGVQETQYFGPGTRLLVL.

This chain links TRBV6-6 with TRBJ1-5; the D gene is possibly TRBD1 (5 bases). Germline CDR1 is MNHNY and CDR2 is SVGAGI (reference sequence). Trimming stripped 0 bases from V and 6 bases from J, with 9 bases between. This CDR3 comprises 14 residues. The CDR3 loop reads CASSYSQGSQPQHF. The CDR3 coding sequence is TGTGCCAGCAGTTACTCGCAGGGTTCTCAGCCCCAGCATTTT.

This clone was recorded once. The CDR3 loop reads CSVVTSGGPNEQFF. The CDR3 bases are TGCAGCGTTGTCACTAGCGGGGGACCCAATGAGCAGTTCTTC. V usage is TRBV29-1 and J usage is TRBJ2-1; 11 bases align to TRBD2. Germline-derived CDR1 and CDR2 are SQVTM and ANQGSEA. Trimming removed 4 bases from V and 6 bases from J; junction bases left unmatched: 5. The CDR3 sequence is 14 residues long.

The gene calls are TRBV30 and TRBJ2-5; 7 nucleotides agree with TRBD1. The length of the CDR3 is 11 residues. V shed 7 bases, J shed 5 bases, and the junction held 4 bases outside the gene matches. Germline V lookup: CDR1 GTSNPN, CDR2 SVGIG (reference sequence). The CDR3: CASGQDETQYF. The CDR3 region has the DNA TGTGCCTCCGGACAGGATGAGACCCAGTACTTC.

This chain links TRBV10-3 with TRBJ2-7, with 10 bases identical to TRBD1. The junction had 4 bases not matched to a gene; V was cut back by 7 bases and J by 1 base. This CDR3 contains 14 residues. From germline, CDR1 is ENHRY and CDR2 SYGVKD. CDR3 sequence: CAITPGQGSYEQYF. The CDR3 nucleotides are TGTGCCATCACTCCGGGACAGGGGTCCTACGAGCAGTACTTC.

The V gene is TRBV19, the J gene TRBJ2-5; D gene ambiguous. CDR1 and CDR2 from the germline V gene are LNHDA and SQIVND (reference sequence). The germline V and J ends were trimmed by 4 bases and 1 base, with 13 bases remaining between them. The CDR3 has 15 residues. CDR3 sequence reads: CASSRSSGFQETQYF. The CDR3 DNA is TGTGCCAGTAGTAGGTCTTCCGGTTTCCAAGAGACCCAGTACTTC.

The chain employs TRBV27 and TRBJ1-1; 7 nucleotides align to TRBD1. This CDR3 has 14 amino acids. After removal of 6 bases from V and 0 bases from J, the junction contained 4 bases not matched to a gene. Per the germline V gene, CDR1 is MNHEY and CDR2 is SMNVEV (reference sequence). This chain's CDR3 is CASRLQGMNTEAFF. DNA of the CDR3: TGTGCCAGCAGGCTACAGGGGATGAACACTGAAGCTTTCTTT.

Only a few counts were recorded for this clone. The rearrangement joins TRBV5-1 to TRBJ1-6; D unresolved. Per the germline V gene, CDR1 is SGHRS and CDR2 is YFSETQ. The ends were cut back, 2 bases at V and 8 bases at J, with 8 bases in the middle. The CDR3 consists of 13 residues. CDR3 residues: CASSFETDSPLHF. The CDR3 DNA reads as TGCGCCAGCAGCTTTGAAACAGATTCACCCCTCCACTTT.